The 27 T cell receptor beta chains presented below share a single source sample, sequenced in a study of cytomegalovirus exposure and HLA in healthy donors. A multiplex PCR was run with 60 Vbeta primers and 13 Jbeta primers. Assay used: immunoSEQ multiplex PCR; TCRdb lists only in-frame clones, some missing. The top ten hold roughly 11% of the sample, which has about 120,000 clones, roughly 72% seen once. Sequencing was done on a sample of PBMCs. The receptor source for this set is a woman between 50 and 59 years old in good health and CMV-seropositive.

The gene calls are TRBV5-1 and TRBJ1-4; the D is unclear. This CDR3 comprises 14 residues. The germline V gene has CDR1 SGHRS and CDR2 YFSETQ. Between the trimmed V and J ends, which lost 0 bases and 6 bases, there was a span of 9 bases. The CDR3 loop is CASSLGGSDEKLFF. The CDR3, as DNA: TGCGCCAGCAGCTTGGGAGGCTCCGATGAAAAACTGTTTTTT.

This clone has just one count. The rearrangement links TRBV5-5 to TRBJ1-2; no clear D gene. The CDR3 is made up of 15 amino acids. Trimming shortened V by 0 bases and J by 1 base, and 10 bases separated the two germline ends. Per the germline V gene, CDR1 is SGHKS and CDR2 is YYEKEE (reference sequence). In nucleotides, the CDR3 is TGTGCCAGCAGCTTGGAGTCGGGGTTTAACTATGGCTACACCTTC. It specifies CASSLESGFNYGYTF.

CDR3 sequence reads: CATAGGTEAFF. The CDR3 nucleotides read TGTGCCACCGCCGGGGGGACTGAAGCTTTCTTT. The chain links TRBV19 to TRBJ1-1, with D perhaps matching TRBD1 (5 bases). V lost 10 bases and J lost 5, with 11 bases in between. Germline loops: CDR1 LNHDA, CDR2 SQIVND (reference sequence). CDR3 length: 11 amino acids.

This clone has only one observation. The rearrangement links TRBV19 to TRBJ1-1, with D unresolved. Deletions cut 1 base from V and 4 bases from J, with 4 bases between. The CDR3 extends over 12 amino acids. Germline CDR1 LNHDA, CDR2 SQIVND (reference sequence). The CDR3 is CASSIGSTEAFF. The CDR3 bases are TGTGCCAGTAGTATAGGGAGCACTGAAGCTTTCTTT.

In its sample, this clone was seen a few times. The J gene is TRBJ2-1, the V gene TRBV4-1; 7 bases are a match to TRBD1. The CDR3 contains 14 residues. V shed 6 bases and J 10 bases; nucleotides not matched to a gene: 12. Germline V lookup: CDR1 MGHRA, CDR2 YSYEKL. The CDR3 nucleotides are TGCGCCAGCAGTGTGAGGGGGCGGCCGGAGGAGCAGTTCTTC. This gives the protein CASSVRGRPEEQFF.

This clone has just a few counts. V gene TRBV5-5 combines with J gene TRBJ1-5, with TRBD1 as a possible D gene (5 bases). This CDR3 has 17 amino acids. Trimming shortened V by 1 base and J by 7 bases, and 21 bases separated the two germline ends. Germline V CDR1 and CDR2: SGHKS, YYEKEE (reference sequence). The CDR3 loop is CASSLFFRTTTAQPQHF. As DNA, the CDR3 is TGTGCCAGCAGCTTGTTCTTCCGGACAACCACCGCCCAGCCCCAGCATTTT.

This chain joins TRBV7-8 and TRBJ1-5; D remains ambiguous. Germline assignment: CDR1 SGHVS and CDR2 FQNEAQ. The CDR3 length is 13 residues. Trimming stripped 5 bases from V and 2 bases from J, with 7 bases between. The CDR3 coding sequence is TGTGCCAGCAGCCAACGGGGCAATCAGCCCCAGCATTTT. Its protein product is CASSQRGNQPQHF.

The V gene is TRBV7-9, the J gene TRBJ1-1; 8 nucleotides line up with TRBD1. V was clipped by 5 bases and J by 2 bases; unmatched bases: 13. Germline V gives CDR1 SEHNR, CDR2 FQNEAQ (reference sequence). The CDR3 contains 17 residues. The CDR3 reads CASSPIDRGKFNTEAFF. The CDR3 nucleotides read TGTGCCAGCAGCCCCATCGACAGGGGCAAGTTCAACACTGAAGCTTTCTTT.

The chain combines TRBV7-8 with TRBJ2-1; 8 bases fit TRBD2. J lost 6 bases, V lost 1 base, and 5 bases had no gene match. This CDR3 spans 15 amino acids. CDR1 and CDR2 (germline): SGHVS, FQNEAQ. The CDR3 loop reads CASSLGAAGANEQFF. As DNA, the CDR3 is TGTGCCAGCAGCTTAGGGGCAGCGGGGGCCAATGAGCAGTTCTTC.

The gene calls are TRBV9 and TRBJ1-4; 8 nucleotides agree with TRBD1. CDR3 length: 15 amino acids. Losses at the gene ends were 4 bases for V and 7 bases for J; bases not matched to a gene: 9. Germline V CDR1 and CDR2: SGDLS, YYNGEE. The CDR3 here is CASSLDRGIGEKLFF. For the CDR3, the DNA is TGTGCCAGCAGCTTAGACAGGGGTATTGGTGAAAAACTGTTTTTT.

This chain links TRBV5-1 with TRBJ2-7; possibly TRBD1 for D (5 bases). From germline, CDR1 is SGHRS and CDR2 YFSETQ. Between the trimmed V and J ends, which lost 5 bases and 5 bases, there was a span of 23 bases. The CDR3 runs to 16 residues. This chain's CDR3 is CASSPQGTGLGNEQYF. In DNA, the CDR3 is TGCGCCAGCAGTCCGCAGGGCACTGGGCTGGGGAACGAGCAGTACTTC. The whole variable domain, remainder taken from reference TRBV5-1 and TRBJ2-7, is KAGVTQTPRYLIKTRGQQVTLSCSPISGHRSVSWYQQTPGQGLQFLFEYFSETQRNKGNFPGRFSGRQFSNSRSEMNVSTLELGDSALYLCASSPQGTGLGNEQYFGPGTRLTVT.

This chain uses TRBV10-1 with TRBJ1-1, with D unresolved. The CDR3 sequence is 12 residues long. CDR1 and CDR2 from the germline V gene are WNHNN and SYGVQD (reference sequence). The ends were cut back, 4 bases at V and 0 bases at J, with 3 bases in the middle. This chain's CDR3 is CASSAVNTEAFF. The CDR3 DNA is TGCGCCAGCAGTGCGGTGAACACTGAAGCTTTCTTT.

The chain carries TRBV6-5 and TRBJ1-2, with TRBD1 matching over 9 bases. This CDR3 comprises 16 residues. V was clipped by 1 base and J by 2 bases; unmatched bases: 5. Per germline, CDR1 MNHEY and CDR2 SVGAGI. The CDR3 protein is CASSYLPGQGNYGYTF. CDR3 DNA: TGTGCCAGCAGTTACTTACCGGGACAGGGAAACTATGGCTACACCTTC.

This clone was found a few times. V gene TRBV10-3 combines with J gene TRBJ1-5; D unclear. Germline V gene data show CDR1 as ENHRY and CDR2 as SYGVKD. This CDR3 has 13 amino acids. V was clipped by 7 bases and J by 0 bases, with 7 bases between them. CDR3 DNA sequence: TGTGCCATCACAGGTAATAGCAATCAGCCCCAGCATTTT. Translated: CAITGNSNQPQHF.

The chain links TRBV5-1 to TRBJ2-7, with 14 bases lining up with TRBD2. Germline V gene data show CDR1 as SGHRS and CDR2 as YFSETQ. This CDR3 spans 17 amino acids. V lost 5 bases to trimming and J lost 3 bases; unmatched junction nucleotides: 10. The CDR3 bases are TGCGCCAGCAGGCCCGGGACTAGCGGGGGTTTGGGCTACGAGCAGTACTTC. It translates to CASRPGTSGGLGYEQYF.

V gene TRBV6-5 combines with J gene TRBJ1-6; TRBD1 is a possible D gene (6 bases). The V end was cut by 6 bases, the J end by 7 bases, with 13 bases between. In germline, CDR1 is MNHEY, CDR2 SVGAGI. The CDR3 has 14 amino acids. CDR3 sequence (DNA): TGTGCCAGCAGACACAGGGAAGGGAATTCACCCCTCCACTTT. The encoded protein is CASRHREGNSPLHF.

CDR3 sequence (DNA): TGTGCCAGCAGCCTAGCGGGATTGGTGGAGACCCAGTACTTC. Protein product: CASSLAGLVETQYF. The genes are TRBV11-2 and TRBJ2-5; 9 bases are a match to TRBD2. Germline CDR1 reads SGHAT; CDR2 reads FQNNGV. The V gene end was trimmed by 5 bases and the J gene end by 5 bases; junction bases not matched to a gene: 6. There are 14 residues in the CDR3. Full variable domain (rest looked up from reference TRBV11-2 and TRBJ2-5): EAGVAQSPRYKIIEKRQSVAFWCNPISGHATLYWYQQILGQGPKLLIQFQNNGVVDDSQLPKDRFSAERLKGVDSTLKIQPAKLEDSAVYLCASSLAGLVETQYFGPGTRLLVL.

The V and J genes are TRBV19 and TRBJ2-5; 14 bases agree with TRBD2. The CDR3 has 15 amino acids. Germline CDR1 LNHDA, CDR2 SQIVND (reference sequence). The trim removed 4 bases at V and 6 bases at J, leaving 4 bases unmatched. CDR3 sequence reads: CASSNGLAGGQTQYF. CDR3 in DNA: TGTGCCAGTAGTAACGGACTAGCGGGGGGTCAGACCCAGTACTTC.

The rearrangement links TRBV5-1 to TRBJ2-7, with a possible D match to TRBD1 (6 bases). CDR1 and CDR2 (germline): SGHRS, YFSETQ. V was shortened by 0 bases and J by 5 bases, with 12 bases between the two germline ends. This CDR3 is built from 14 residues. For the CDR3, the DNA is TGCGCCAGCAGCTTGGCCAGGGGTTTAAACGAGCAGTACTTC. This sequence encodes CASSLARGLNEQYF. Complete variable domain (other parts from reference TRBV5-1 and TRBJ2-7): KAGVTQTPRYLIKTRGQQVTLSCSPISGHRSVSWYQQTPGQGLQFLFEYFSETQRNKGNFPGRFSGRQFSNSRSEMNVSTLELGDSALYLCASSLARGLNEQYFGPGTRLTVT.

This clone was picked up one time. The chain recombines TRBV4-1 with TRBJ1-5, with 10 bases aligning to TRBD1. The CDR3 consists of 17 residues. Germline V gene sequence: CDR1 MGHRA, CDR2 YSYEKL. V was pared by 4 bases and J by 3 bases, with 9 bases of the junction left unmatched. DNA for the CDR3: TGCGCCAGCAGCCTAACCCCGGGACAGGGGAACAATCAGCCCCAGCATTTT. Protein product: CASSLTPGQGNNQPQHF.

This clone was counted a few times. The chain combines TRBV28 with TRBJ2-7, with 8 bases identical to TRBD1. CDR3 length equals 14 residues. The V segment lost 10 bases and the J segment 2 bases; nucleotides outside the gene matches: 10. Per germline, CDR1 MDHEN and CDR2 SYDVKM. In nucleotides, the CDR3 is TGTGCCACTCGTGGGGGACAGGAGACCTACGAGCAGTACTTC. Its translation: CATRGGQETYEQYF.

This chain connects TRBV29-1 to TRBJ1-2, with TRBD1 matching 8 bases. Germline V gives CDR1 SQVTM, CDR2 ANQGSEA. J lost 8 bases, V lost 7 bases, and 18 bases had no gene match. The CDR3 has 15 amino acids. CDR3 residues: CSADSYGQGMKGYTF. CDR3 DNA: TGCAGCGCTGACTCCTATGGACAGGGAATGAAAGGCTACACCTTC. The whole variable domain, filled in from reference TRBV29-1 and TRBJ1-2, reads SAVISQKPSRDICQRGTSLTIQCQVDSQVTMMFWYRQQPGQSLTLIATANQGSEATYESGFVIDKFPISRPNLTFSTLTVSNMSPEDSSIYLCSADSYGQGMKGYTFGSGTRLTVV.

This CDR3 reads CASTTGQLPQHF. DNA of the CDR3: TGTGCCAGCACCACGGGACAATTGCCCCAGCATTTT. This chain links TRBV28 with TRBJ1-5; tentative D call: TRBD1 (6 bases). The CDR3 contains 12 residues. Germline CDR1 reads MDHEN; CDR2 reads SYDVKM. The germline V and J ends were trimmed by 7 bases and 9 bases, with 13 bases remaining between them. The full variable domain, completed using reference TRBV28 and TRBJ1-5, is DVKVTQSSRYLVKRTGEKVFLECVQDMDHENMFWYRQDPGLGLRLIYFSYDVKMKEKGDIPEGYSVSREKKERFSLILESASTNQTSMYLCASTTGQLPQHFGDGTRLSIL.

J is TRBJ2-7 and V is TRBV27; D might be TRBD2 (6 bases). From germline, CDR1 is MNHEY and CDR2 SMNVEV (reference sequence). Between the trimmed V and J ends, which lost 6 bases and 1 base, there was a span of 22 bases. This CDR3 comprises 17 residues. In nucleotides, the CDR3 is TGTGCCAGCAGGATGTCGGGGTCTAGCGAGGAATCCTACGAGCAGTACTTC. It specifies CASRMSGSSEESYEQYF.

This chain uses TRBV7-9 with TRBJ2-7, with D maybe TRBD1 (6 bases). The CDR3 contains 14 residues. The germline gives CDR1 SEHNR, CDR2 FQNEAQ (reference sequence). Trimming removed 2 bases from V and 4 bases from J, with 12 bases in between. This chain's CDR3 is CASSLRGSGYEQYF. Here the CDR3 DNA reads TGTGCCAGCAGCTTAAGGGGGAGCGGTTACGAGCAGTACTTC.

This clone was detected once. The CDR3 coding sequence is TGCGCCAGCAGCACTAGCGGGGGTGGCACAGATACGCAGTATTTT. Residues: CASSTSGGGTDTQYF. This sequence joins TRBV5-1 and TRBJ2-3; TRBD2 matches 11 bases. V lost 4 bases and J lost 1; bases outside the gene matches: 2. The germline gives CDR1 SGHRS, CDR2 YFSETQ. The CDR3 covers 15 residues.

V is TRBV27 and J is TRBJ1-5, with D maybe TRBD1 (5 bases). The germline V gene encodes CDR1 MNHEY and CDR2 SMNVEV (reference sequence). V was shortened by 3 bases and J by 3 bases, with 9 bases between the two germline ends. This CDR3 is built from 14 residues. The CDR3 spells CASSLGRFNQPQHF. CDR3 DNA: TGTGCCAGCAGTTTGGGGCGGTTCAATCAGCCCCAGCATTTT.